These 11 T cell receptor beta chains were sequenced from one sample in a study of T cells in Graves' hyperthyroidism and ophthalmopathy. RNA transcripts were the template for amplifying TCR beta CDR3 regions. HTBI primers were employed in a first-round RT-PCR of the TCR CDR3. TCRdb re-called the multiplex PCR reads with MiXCR, one entry per CDR3 protein. This table holds about 210,000 distinct CDR3 sequences, 17% found once. Material: blood. All receptors derive from a man in his forties or fifties with Graves' hyperthyroidism.

The V gene is TRBV5-1, the J gene TRBJ2-2, with 15 bases identical to TRBD2. This CDR3 contains 17 residues. V lost 4 bases, J lost 4 bases, and 5 bases stayed unmatched. CDR1 is SGHRS, CDR2 YFSETQ, per germline. Here the CDR3 reads CASSTGLAGGVTGELFF. The CDR3 nucleotides are TGCGCCAGCAGCACGGGACTAGCGGGAGGTGTCACCGGGGAGCTGTTTTTT.

This clonotype was recorded a few times. V and J are TRBV5-1 and TRBJ2-7, with D perhaps matching TRBD2 (6 bases). The V end lost 6 bases, the J end lost 5 bases, and 15 bases lay between the germline ends. The germline V gene encodes CDR1 SGHRS and CDR2 YFSETQ. The CDR3 length is 13 residues. CDR3 coding DNA: TGCGCCAGCACTCCGGGCGGGGCCCACGAGCAGTACTTC. It codes for CASTPGGAHEQYF.

The chain employs TRBV11-2 and TRBJ2-1; no clear D gene. V was clipped by 5 bases and J by 9 bases, with 14 bases between them. The CDR3 extends over 13 amino acids. CDR1 and CDR2 from the germline V gene are SGHAT and FQNNGV. CDR3: CASSTGPSIEQFF. The CDR3 bases are TGTGCCAGCAGCACCGGACCAAGCATTGAGCAGTTCTTC. Looking up the rest from reference TRBV11-2 and TRBJ2-1 gives the full variable domain: EAGVAQSPRYKIIEKRQSVAFWCNPISGHATLYWYQQILGQGPKLLIQFQNNGVVDDSQLPKDRFSAERLKGVDSTLKIQPAKLEDSAVYLCASSTGPSIEQFFGPGTRLTVL.

This clonotype showed up many times. The chain couples TRBV11-2 to TRBJ2-5; 10 positions agree with TRBD1. This CDR3 is 14 amino acids long. CDR1 SGHAT and CDR2 FQNNGV come from the germline V gene. V was pared by 6 bases and J by 4 bases, with 5 bases of the junction left unmatched. CDR3 nucleotides: TGTGCCAGCAGTTTCGGACAGGGGGTAGAGACCCAGTACTTC. This codes for CASSFGQGVETQYF.

Details on this clonotype: One junction end does not reproduce the germline sequence, and a read error may be involved. The V call is TRBV5-4, the J call TRBJ2-7; 10 bases are a match to TRBD1. Germline V gene lookup returns CDR1 SGHNT and CDR2 YYREEE (reference sequence). The CDR3 covers 16 residues. The CDR3 DNA reads as TGTGCCGGCAGCTCATCCCCGGGACAGGGGTTCGACGAGCAGTACTTC. Protein: CAGSSSPGQGFDEQYF. The variable domain in full, completed from reference TRBV5-4 and TRBJ2-7, reads ETGVTQSPTHLIKTRGQQVTLRCSSQSGHNTVSWYQQALGQGPQFIFQYYREEENGRGNFPPRFSGLQFPNYSSELNVNALELDDSALYLCAGSSSPGQGFDEQYFGPGTRLTVT.

The V gene is TRBV5-1, the J gene TRBJ2-1; weak D call: TRBD2 (6 bases). The CDR3 runs 14 residues. Per germline, CDR1 SGHRS and CDR2 YFSETQ. Trimming cost V 2 bases and J 6 bases, with 12 bases left between them. As DNA, the CDR3 is TGCGCCAGCAGCTTCGGCGGGGAACTCAATGAGCAGTTCTTC. Protein: CASSFGGELNEQFF.

As to this clonotype: A much larger clone lies one base from this, so it may be a read error. The CDR3 bases are TGTGCCGGCAGTTGGTGGCTAGCGGGAGAAGGTAAGAAGAATGAGCAGTTCTTC. Translated, it gives CAGSWWLAGEGKKNEQFF. J is TRBJ2-1 and V is TRBV6-2 or TRBV6-3, with 10 positions matching TRBD2. Germline CDR1 and CDR2: MNHEY and SVGEGT. This CDR3 contains 18 residues.

This clonotype occurred many times. The chain combines TRBV6-1 with TRBJ2-7, with 10 positions matching TRBD2. V lost 6 bases to trimming and J lost 1 base; unmatched junction nucleotides: 6. The CDR3 sequence is 15 residues long. CDR1 and CDR2 (germline): MNHNS, SASEGT. CDR3 DNA: TGTGCCAGCAGAGCCGTACTAGCGGGGTCCTACGAGCAGTACTTC. Translated, it gives CASRAVLAGSYEQYF.

This clonotype was recorded a few times. V usage is TRBV6-1 and J usage is TRBJ2-2; D might be TRBD1 (6 bases). The V gene lost 6 bases and the J gene lost 7 bases, with 15 bases spanning the gap. There are 14 residues in the CDR3. The germline V gene encodes CDR1 MNHNS and CDR2 SASEGT. The DNA for the CDR3 is TGTGCCAGCAGATATGGGACAACCCACGGGGAGCTGTTTTTT. Its protein is CASRYGTTHGELFF.

This sequence joins TRBV20-1 and TRBJ2-3; the D gene is possibly TRBD2 (6 bases). The CDR3 length is 13 residues. From germline, CDR1 is DFQATT and CDR2 SNEGSKA (reference sequence). Between the trimmed V and J ends, which lost 1 base and 3 bases, there was a span of 8 bases. In nucleotides, the CDR3 is TGCAGTGCTAGAGCGGGAGTAACAGATACGCAGTATTTT. Translation: CSARAGVTDTQYF.

The table lists this clonotype with a few counts. J is TRBJ2-1 and V is TRBV29-1; tentatively, D is TRBD2 (7 bases). V lost 8 bases to trimming and J lost 5 bases, with 19 bases between them. The CDR3 length is 14 residues. Germline loops: CDR1 SQVTM, CDR2 ANQGSEA. The CDR3 bases are TGCAGCTTCAGGGAGGGGGGGGTCCACAATGAGCAGTTCTTC. Residues: CSFREGGVHNEQFF.